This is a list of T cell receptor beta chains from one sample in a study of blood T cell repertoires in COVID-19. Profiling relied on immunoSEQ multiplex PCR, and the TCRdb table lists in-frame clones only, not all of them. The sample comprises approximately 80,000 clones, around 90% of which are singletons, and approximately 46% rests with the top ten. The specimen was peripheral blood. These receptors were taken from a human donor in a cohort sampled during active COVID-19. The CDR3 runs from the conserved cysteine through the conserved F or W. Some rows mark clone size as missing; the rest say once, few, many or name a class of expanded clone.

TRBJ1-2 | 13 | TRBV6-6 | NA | CASSYSPGGGYTF
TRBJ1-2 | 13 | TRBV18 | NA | CASSPGGDYGYTF
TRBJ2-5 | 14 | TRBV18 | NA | CASSDSDGEETQYF
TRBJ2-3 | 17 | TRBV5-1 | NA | CASSPSSGGAHTDTQYF
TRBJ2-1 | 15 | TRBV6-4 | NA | CASSETSGRGNEQFF
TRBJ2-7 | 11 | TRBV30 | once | CAWSVEYEQYF
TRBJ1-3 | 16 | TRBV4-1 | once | CASSQAGTGRENTIYF
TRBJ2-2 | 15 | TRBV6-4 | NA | CARYLDTTNTGELFF
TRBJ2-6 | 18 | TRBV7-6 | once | CASSPLEQGALGANVLTF
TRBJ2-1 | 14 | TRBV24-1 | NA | CATSDFNTFNEQFF
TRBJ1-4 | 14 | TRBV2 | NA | CASSYTQTNEKLFF
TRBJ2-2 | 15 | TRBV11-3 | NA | CASSLAGTNTGELFF
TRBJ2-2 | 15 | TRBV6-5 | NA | CASSTGGSFAGELFF
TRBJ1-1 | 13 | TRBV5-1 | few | CASSSAGGTEAFF
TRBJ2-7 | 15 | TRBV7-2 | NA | CASSPRLAGNYEQYF
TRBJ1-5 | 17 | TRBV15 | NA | CATSREGNDRVNQPQHF
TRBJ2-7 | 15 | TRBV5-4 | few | CASSLAAGSNYEQYF
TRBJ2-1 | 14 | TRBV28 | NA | CASSLAGAYNEQFF
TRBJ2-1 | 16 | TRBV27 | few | CASRTGLSTSYNEQFF
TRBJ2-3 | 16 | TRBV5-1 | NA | CASSSNSGRSTDTQYF
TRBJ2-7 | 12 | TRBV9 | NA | CASSPTGYEQYF
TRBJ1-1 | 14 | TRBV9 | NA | CASSVFTGGTEAFF
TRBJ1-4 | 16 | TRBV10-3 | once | CAISEPGKEGNEKLFF
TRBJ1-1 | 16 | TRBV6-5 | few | CASSYSPGQGAGEAFF